This section outlines one T cell receptor (beta chain) sequence together with its context. Antigen: not known. As for time point: persistent/refractory GD, antithyroid drugs over 5 years with positive TRAb. The TCR library was prepared using RNA isolated from PBMCs. American Thyroid Association guidelines defined Graves' disease diagnosis. EDTA tubes received roughly 9 milliliters of collected peripheral blood. The germline V gene has CDR1 DFQATT and CDR2 SNEGSKA (reference sequence). CDR3 length equals 18 residues. The V gene end was trimmed by 2 bases and the J gene end by 2 bases; junction bases not matched to a gene: 12. These data belong to a study of regulatory T cells in long-lasting Graves disease. Combining iRepertoire HTBI primers with Arm-PCR of CDR3 regions, the authors built TCR beta libraries. Via MiXCR, TCRdb re-called the multiplex PCR reads, giving one row per CDR3 protein. In the table there are nearly 350,000 distinct CDR3 sequences, around a fifth of which are singletons.

The study's findings and limits: Preferential use of TRBV28, TRBJ1-2 and TRBJ2-5 was seen in persistent disease. Persistent patients had more shared public clonotypes (2,741) than new patients (about 1,000).

The sequence was collected from a female donor with Graves disease. The sample consisted of peripheral blood mononuclear cells (PBMCs), taken when the disease was refractory, from a patient treated with antithyroid drugs. The chain recombines TRBV20-1 with TRBJ2-4; 10 bases are shared with TRBD1. The CDR3 sequence: CSARHQPGQGSSKNIQYF. In nucleotides, the CDR3 is TGCAGTGCTAGACATCAACCGGGACAGGGGTCGTCCAAAAACATTCAGTACTTC.